The 17 T cell receptor beta chains presented below share a single source sample, sequenced in a study of vaccination effects on CD4 cells after COVID-19. The antigens these receptors bind are not known. Antigen-specific CD4+ T cells were expanded (with viral peptide pools) by the ViraFEST assay ahead of sequencing. CD4+ T cell isolation took place after 10 days of culture. A PCR test confirmed that the person had SARS-CoV-2 infection between March and December 2020. Only in-frame clones appear in the TCRdb table, and some are missing; sequencing was by immunoSEQ multiplex PCR. Of roughly 70,000 clones listed, around 72% were seen once; the top ten hold 5%. Sample: CD4+ T cells from PBMCs cultured with HIV peptides, taken before COVID-19 vaccination. The subset here: HIV-1 Nef peptide pool negative control/reference culture. All receptors derive from a human donor who had a prior SARS-CoV-2 infection.

The chain is built from TRBV30 and TRBJ1-1; D not resolved. The CDR3 length is 13 residues. Germline lookup yields CDR1 GTSNPN and CDR2 SVGIG (reference sequence). Trimming removed 0 bases from V and 0 bases from J, with 5 bases in between. The CDR3 sequence: CAWSVAVNTEAFF. DNA for the CDR3: TGTGCCTGGAGTGTAGCCGTGAACACTGAAGCTTTCTTT.

V usage is TRBV7-2 and J usage is TRBJ1-1, with 11 positions matching TRBD1. CDR1 SGHTA and CDR2 FQGNSA come from the germline V gene. CDR3 size: 14 residues. The V gene end was trimmed by 1 base and the J gene end by 11 bases; junction bases not matched to a gene: 6. CDR3 coding DNA: TGTGCCAGCAGCTTAGTGGTGGGACAGGGGGTTGCTTTCTTT. It is translated as CASSLVVGQGVAFF.

The V gene is TRBV6-1, the J gene TRBJ2-5; TRBD1 might be the D (6 bases). Germline lookup yields CDR1 MNHNS and CDR2 SASEGT. This CDR3 has 17 residues. Trimming pared 2 bases from V and 2 bases from J, leaving 18 bases between. The CDR3 protein is CASSESDWRQGQETQYF. As DNA, the CDR3 is TGTGCCAGCAGTGAATCAGATTGGCGCCAGGGGCAAGAGACCCAGTACTTC.

In this sample, this clone turned up a few times. The chain couples TRBV5-1 to TRBJ2-7; 10 nucleotides agree with TRBD1. Germline V gives CDR1 SGHRS, CDR2 YFSETQ. J lost 1 base, V lost 2 bases, and 6 bases had no gene match. The CDR3 extends over 16 amino acids. CDR3 residues: CASSLFGTGVSYEQYF. The CDR3 nucleotides are TGCGCCAGCAGCTTATTTGGGACAGGGGTATCCTACGAGCAGTACTTC.

CDR3: CASGSMGTDTQYF. CDR3 bases: TGTGCCAGCGGCAGTATGGGCACAGATACGCAGTATTTT. V is TRBV5-8 and J is TRBJ2-3; D call uncertain. This CDR3 is 13 amino acids long. Between the trimmed V and J ends, which lost 7 bases and 1 base, there was a span of 10 bases. CDR1 is SGHTS, CDR2 YDEGEE, per germline.

J is TRBJ2-7 and V is TRBV19, with TRBD1 matching 8 bases. Losses at the gene ends were 5 bases for V and 1 base for J; bases not matched to a gene: 10. The germline CDR1 and CDR2 sequences are LNHDA and SQIVND (reference sequence). The CDR3 spans 16 residues. CDR3 nucleotide sequence: TGTGCCAGTAGTCTGAGACAGGGGCTTAAATCCTACGAGCAGTACTTC. Translation: CASSLRQGLKSYEQYF.

The chain has TRBV29-1 and TRBJ2-7, with D tentatively TRBD1 (6 bases). The CDR3 runs 11 residues. Germline V gene data show CDR1 as SQVTM and CDR2 as ANQGSEA. The CDR3 DNA reads as TGCTCAGATCCCGGACAGTACGAGCAGTACTTC. It is translated as CSDPGQYEQYF.

The V gene is TRBV5-1, the J gene TRBJ2-1; tentative D call: TRBD2 (6 bases). The germline V and J ends were trimmed by 4 bases and 8 bases, with 22 bases remaining between them. The CDR3 length is 16 residues. The germline CDR1 and CDR2 sequences are SGHRS and YFSETQ. The CDR3 is CASSAGGQTNLDEQFF. CDR3 coding DNA: TGCGCCAGCAGCGCTGGAGGGCAAACCAACCTCGATGAGCAGTTCTTC.

CDR3 sequence: CASRRDMNTEAFF. CDR3 coding DNA: TGTGCCAGCAGGAGGGACATGAACACTGAAGCTTTCTTT. The chain carries TRBV12-3 or TRBV12-4 and TRBJ1-1; a weak D match, TRBD1 (6 bases). V dropped 6 bases and J dropped 0 bases, with 8 bases sitting between them. This CDR3 region has 13 residues.

This clone has a single count. J is TRBJ2-5 and V is TRBV2; the match to TRBD1 covers 8 bases. J gave up 2 bases and V 6 bases, and 5 bases lay outside the gene matches. This CDR3 is built from 14 residues. Germline CDR1 is SNHLY and CDR2 is FYNNEI. The DNA of the CDR3 is TGTGCCAGCAGGAAGGACAGGGTACAAGAGACCCAGTACTTC. Translating gives CASRKDRVQETQYF.

This clone was counted once. The chain uses TRBV9 and TRBJ1-2; D gene ambiguous. The V gene lost 0 bases and the J gene lost 4 bases, with 7 bases spanning the gap. This CDR3 is 13 amino acids long. Per germline, CDR1 SGDLS and CDR2 YYNGEE. This CDR3 reads CASSVANTYGYTF. Written as DNA, the CDR3 is TGTGCCAGCAGCGTAGCGAACACCTATGGCTACACCTTC.

V usage is TRBV5-1 and J usage is TRBJ2-6, with 7 bases lining up with TRBD1. The CDR3 loop spans 18 amino acids. J was trimmed by 0 bases and V by 1 base; bases with no gene match: 7. Germline V gene sequence: CDR1 SGHRS, CDR2 YFSETQ. The CDR3 region has the DNA TGCGCCAGCAGCTTGACACAGGGGCCAGTCTCTGGGGCCAACGTCCTGACTTTC. This codes for CASSLTQGPVSGANVLTF.

This clone was seen a few times. V gene TRBV2 combines with J gene TRBJ2-1; the match to TRBD2 covers 9 bases. V dropped 4 bases and J dropped 4; count of bases not matched to a gene: 5. Germline V lookup: CDR1 SNHLY, CDR2 FYNNEI. The CDR3 spans 15 residues. The CDR3 nucleotides read TGTGCCAGCAGTGCGCAAGCGGGAGGATACAATGAGCAGTTCTTC. Residues: CASSAQAGGYNEQFF.

This clone has just one count. The chain uses TRBV6-5 and TRBJ2-3; 7 positions match TRBD1. Germline values: CDR1 MNHEY, CDR2 SVGAGI. V gave up 4 bases and J gave up 0 bases; unmatched junction bases: 1. This CDR3 is 14 amino acids long. CDR3 protein: CASSSGQSTDTQYF. The DNA of the CDR3 is TGTGCCAGCAGTTCGGGACAGAGCACAGATACGCAGTATTTT.

The CDR3 is CASSPSGQGETQYF. The CDR3 DNA reads as TGTGCCAGCTCACCCTCAGGACAGGGTGAGACCCAGTACTTC. The V call is TRBV18, the J call TRBJ2-5, with TRBD1 identical over 8 bases. Germline V gene sequence: CDR1 KGHSH, CDR2 LQKENI. The CDR3 is 14 amino acids. J was trimmed by 5 bases and V by 3 bases; bases with no gene match: 5.

The chain employs TRBV21-1 and TRBJ2-5; the table's D gene call, TRBD2, was not cross checked with the DNA. TRBV21-1 is deemed a pseudogene. The length of the CDR3 is 19 residues. This chain's CDR3 is CASSKVGPLAGPRRETQYF. Written as DNA, the CDR3 is TGTGCCAGCAGCAAAGTCGGTCCACTAGCGGGACCCCGAAGGGAGACCCAGTACTTC.

The rearrangement links TRBV7-2 to TRBJ1-2; 11 positions agree with TRBD1. This CDR3 region has 15 residues. V lost 6 bases, J lost 5 bases, and 8 bases stayed unmatched. Germline assignment: CDR1 SGHTA and CDR2 FQGNSA. CDR3 protein: CASRSGTGGIYGYTF. As DNA, the CDR3 is TGTGCCAGCAGATCCGGGACAGGGGGGATATATGGCTACACCTTC.